The entry that follows covers one T cell receptor beta chain sequence. Its antigen is still unknown. As it was prepared, the TCRbeta library received unique molecular identifiers. TCRdb independently ran MiXCR on the PCR reads; one entry per CDR3 protein. The sample includes hundreds of thousands of distinct CDR3 sequences, under 20% of them seen just once. V was cut by 11 bases and J by 6 bases, with 20 bases left in between. The CDR3 consists of 13 residues. Per germline, CDR1 SGHVS and CDR2 FQNEAQ. The source of the sample is a study of T-cell reconstitution after alpha-beta-depleted transplantation in children. General study results and limits: Among T cells one year after transplant, newly produced cells accounted for most counts and diversity. Two months or so post-transplant, alpha-beta T cells reportedly derived from several hundred expanded graft clones. Some patients owed their high day-60 TCRbeta diversity to surviving recipient T cells and thymic progenitors.

Source: PBMCs, mostly from graft donor cells, taken 360 days after TCRalphabeta/CD19-depleted stem cell transplant. The source is a male patient younger than 18 who had a stem cell transplant for acute lymphoblastic leukemia, so the T cells may come from the graft donor. The rearrangement joins TRBV7-8 to TRBJ2-7; possibly TRBD1 or TRBD2 for D (6 bases each). In DNA form, the CDR3 reads TGTGCCGGGGGGCTAGCGTTAAAGTCCGAGCAGTACTTC. Protein sequence: CAGGLALKSEQYF.